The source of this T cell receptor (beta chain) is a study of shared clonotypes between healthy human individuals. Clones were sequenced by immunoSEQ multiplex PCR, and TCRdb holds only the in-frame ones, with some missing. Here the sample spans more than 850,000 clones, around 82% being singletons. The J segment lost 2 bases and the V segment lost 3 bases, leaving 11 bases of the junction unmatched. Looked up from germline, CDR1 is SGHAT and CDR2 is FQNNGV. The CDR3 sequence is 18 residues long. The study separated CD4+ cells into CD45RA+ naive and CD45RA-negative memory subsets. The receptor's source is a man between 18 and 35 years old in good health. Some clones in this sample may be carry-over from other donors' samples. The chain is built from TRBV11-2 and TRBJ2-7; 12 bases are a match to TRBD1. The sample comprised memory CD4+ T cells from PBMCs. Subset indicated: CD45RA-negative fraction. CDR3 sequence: CASSFIRAGQGATYEQYF. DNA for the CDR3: TGTGCCAGCAGCTTCATTAGGGCGGGACAGGGGGCGACCTACGAGCAGTACTTC.